This passage covers 32 T cell receptor beta chains from one sample sequenced in a study of blood T cell repertoires in COVID-19. Profiling relied on immunoSEQ multiplex PCR, and the TCRdb table lists in-frame clones only, not all of them. The sample has about 670,000 clones; over 80% are singletons. Material for sequencing was peripheral blood. These receptors were obtained from a young woman with acute or convalescent COVID-19.

The gene calls are TRBV3-1 (or the pseudogene TRBV3-2) and TRBJ2-1; TRBD2 aligns across 11 bases. Germline assignment: CDR1 LGHDT and CDR2 YNNKEL (reference sequence). The CDR3 contains 18 residues. V lost 4 bases and J lost 4; bases outside the gene matches: 12. CDR3 DNA sequence: TGTGCCAGCAGCCGGGCGACTAGCGGGGTCATGGGGTACAATGAGCAGTTCTTC. As protein: CASSRATSGVMGYNEQFF.

This sequence joins TRBV5-6 and TRBJ1-2, with 8 bases identical to TRBD1. CDR1 is SGHDT and CDR2 is YYEEEE in the germline V gene. CDR3 length: 15 residues. V was clipped by 4 bases and J by 5 bases; unmatched bases: 10. CDR3 sequence (DNA): TGTGCCAGCAGCCCACCCTTAGACAGGGGTTATGGCTACACCTTC. Translated: CASSPPLDRGYGYTF.

The chain recombines TRBV30 with TRBJ1-2; D is undetermined. Between the trimmed V and J ends, which lost 3 bases and 13 bases, there was a span of 15 bases. Germline assignment: CDR1 GTSNPN and CDR2 SVGIG (reference sequence). This CDR3 region has 11 residues. CDR3 sequence: CAWSAGGSCTF. In nucleotides, the CDR3 is TGTGCCTGGAGCGCGGGAGGGTCCTGCACCTTC.

The chain combines TRBV7-9 with TRBJ2-7; TRBD1 is a possible D gene (6 bases). CDR3 length equals 13 residues. The V gene lost 5 bases and the J gene lost 4 bases, with 12 bases spanning the gap. CDR1 SEHNR and CDR2 FQNEAQ come from the germline V gene (reference sequence). CDR3 DNA: TGTGCCAGCAGCCAAACAGGGATTTACGAGCAGTACTTC. The encoded protein is CASSQTGIYEQYF.

V gene TRBV24-1 combines with J gene TRBJ2-6, with D possibly TRBD2 on 5 matching bases. This CDR3 has 17 residues. V shed 4 bases and J shed 0 bases, with 12 bases lying between them. Germline V lookup: CDR1 KGHDR, CDR2 SFDVKD. The chain's CDR3 is CATSDPTAGSGANVLTF. In nucleotides, the CDR3 is TGTGCCACCAGTGACCCGACGGCGGGCTCTGGGGCCAACGTCCTGACTTTC.

The chain has TRBV6-4 and TRBJ2-3, with a possible D match to TRBD2 (6 bases). CDR1 is MRHNA, CDR2 SNTAGT, per germline. V was shortened by 2 bases and J by 8 bases, with 11 bases between the two germline ends. The CDR3 consists of 13 residues. Here the CDR3 DNA reads TGTGCCAGCAGTGACACCGAACTAGCTACGCAGTATTTT. Protein product: CASSDTELATQYF.

The chain uses TRBV7-9 and TRBJ2-1; TRBD1 might be the D (5 bases). Germline-derived CDR1 and CDR2 are SEHNR and FQNEAQ (reference sequence). Trimming cost V 8 bases and J 8 bases, with 19 bases left between them. The CDR3 loop spans 14 amino acids. CDR3 coding DNA: TGTGCCAGCGAGAGTCCAGGGAAGTTTTATGAGCAGTTCTTC. Encoded protein: CASESPGKFYEQFF.

The chain recombines TRBV7-9 with TRBJ1-4; 11 nucleotides agree with TRBD1. Germline CDR1 SEHNR, CDR2 FQNEAQ (reference sequence). Trimming cost V 3 bases and J 8 bases; bases outside gene matches: 5. The CDR3 spans 15 residues. In DNA, the CDR3 is TGTGCCAGCAGCTTGGCCGGGACAGGGGGAGAAAAACTGTTTTTT. It is translated as CASSLAGTGGEKLFF.

The chain has TRBV14 and TRBJ2-5; perhaps TRBD2 as D (5 bases). Germline V gene lookup returns CDR1 SGHDN and CDR2 FVKESK. V was pared by 4 bases and J by 1 base, with 10 bases between. CDR3 length: 14 residues. The CDR3 DNA follows: TGTGCCAGCAGCCTGAGGGTTACCCAAGAGACCCAGTACTTC. As protein: CASSLRVTQETQYF.

The rearrangement uses TRBV7-2 and TRBJ2-7; D is undetermined. The V gene's germline CDR1 is SGHTA and CDR2 FQGNSA. Between the trimmed V and J ends, which lost 5 bases and 0 bases, there was a span of 8 bases. This CDR3 comprises 13 residues. The CDR3 DNA sequence: TGTGCCAGCAGCCAAACAAGCTCCTACGAGCAGTACTTC. Protein product: CASSQTSSYEQYF. The entire variable domain, with the rest obtained from reference TRBV7-2 and TRBJ2-7, is as follows: GAGVSQSPSNKVTEKGKDVELRCDPISGHTALYWYRQSLGQGLEFLIYFQGNSAPDKSGLPSDRFSAERTGGSVSTLTIQRTQQEDSAVYLCASSQTSSYEQYFGPGTRLTVT.

This sequence joins TRBV6-5 and TRBJ1-4, with 7 bases lining up with TRBD1. The CDR3 is 12 amino acids. Germline CDR1 MNHEY, CDR2 SVGAGI. The V gene end was trimmed by 6 bases and the J gene end by 5 bases; junction bases not matched to a gene: 0. The DNA of the CDR3 is TGTGCCAGCAGGACAGGGAATGAAAAACTGTTTTTT. It translates to CASRTGNEKLFF.

The table lists this clone with a count of one. This sequence joins TRBV5-4 and TRBJ2-1, with D perhaps TRBD1 (5 bases). The CDR3 extends over 14 amino acids. Per the germline V gene, CDR1 is SGHNT and CDR2 is YYREEE (reference sequence). With 4 bases removed from V and 6 bases from J, the gap between germline ends came to 14 bases. In nucleotides, the CDR3 is TGTGCCAGCAGCCTCGAAGGGGCAGGCAATGAGCAGTTCTTC. This codes for CASSLEGAGNEQFF. Complete variable domain (other parts from reference TRBV5-4 and TRBJ2-1): ETGVTQSPTHLIKTRGQQVTLRCSSQSGHNTVSWYQQALGQGPQFIFQYYREEENGRGNFPPRFSGLQFPNYSSELNVNALELDDSALYLCASSLEGAGNEQFFGPGTRLTVL.

The chain carries TRBV5-1 and TRBJ1-2, with 7 bases that match TRBD1. J lost 3 bases, V lost 6 bases, and 11 bases had no gene match. This CDR3 region has 15 residues. The V gene's germline CDR1 is SGHRS and CDR2 YFSETQ. The CDR3 nucleotides are TGCGCCAGCAAGGAGGGGGCCTATTCGGACTATGGCTACACCTTC. Protein sequence: CASKEGAYSDYGYTF.

The V gene is TRBV7-7, the J gene TRBJ1-1, with D perhaps matching TRBD1 (6 bases). V lost 4 bases and J lost 0, with 12 bases in between. CDR1 and CDR2 (germline): SSHAT, FNYEAQ (reference sequence). The CDR3 extends over 15 amino acids. CDR3 loop: CASSSDRPMNTEAFF. The CDR3 nucleotides are TGTGCCAGCAGCTCGGACAGACCCATGAACACTGAAGCTTTCTTT. Variable domain in full (rest from reference TRBV7-7 and TRBJ1-1): GAGVSQSPRYKVTKRGQDVTLRCDPISSHATLYWYQQALGQGPEFLTYFNYEAQPDKSGLPSDRFSAERPEGSISTLTIQRTEQRDSAMYRCASSSDRPMNTEAFFGQGTRLTVV.

The V call is TRBV7-2, the J call TRBJ1-5; possible D gene TRBD1, 5 bases. The ends were cut back, 6 bases at V and 0 bases at J, with 18 bases in the middle. Germline V lookup: CDR1 SGHTA, CDR2 FQGNSA. This CDR3 is built from 17 residues. The CDR3 DNA follows: TGTGCCAGCAGTCCTAGGGGTACAGGTTATAGCAATCAGCCCCAGCATTTT. Protein: CASSPRGTGYSNQPQHF.

This sequence joins TRBV5-1 and TRBJ2-3, with 12 bases identical to TRBD2. Germline CDR1 SGHRS, CDR2 YFSETQ. There are 14 residues in the CDR3. The ends lost 4 bases at V and 6 bases at J; junction bases unmatched: 3. The CDR3 loop is CASSDTSGGDTQYF. The CDR3 nucleotides are TGCGCCAGCAGCGACACTAGCGGGGGGGATACGCAGTATTTT.

This chain joins TRBV13 and TRBJ1-6; D not certain. CDR1 is PRHDT and CDR2 is FYEKMQ in the germline V gene (reference sequence). The ends were cut back, 4 bases at V and 7 bases at J, with 17 bases in the middle. There are 16 residues in the CDR3. Here the CDR3 reads CASSSRTTGGNSPLHF. As DNA, the CDR3 is TGTGCCAGCAGCTCCCGGACTACGGGCGGGAATTCACCCCTCCACTTT.

The chain uses TRBV6-6 and TRBJ1-5; D is unresolved. Germline CDR1 and CDR2: MNHNY and SVGAGI (reference sequence). The length of the CDR3 is 13 residues. Trimming stripped 0 bases from V and 6 bases from J, with 6 bases between. CDR3 sequence: CASSYSHGQPQHF. As DNA, the CDR3 is TGTGCCAGCAGTTACTCTCACGGTCAGCCCCAGCATTTT.

The chain links TRBV3-1 (or the pseudogene TRBV3-2) to TRBJ1-4; TRBD1 might be the D (6 bases). The V end was cut by 4 bases, the J end by 8 bases, with 14 bases between. Germline lookup yields CDR1 LGHDT and CDR2 YNNKEL (reference sequence). The CDR3 totals 14 residues. CDR3 residues: CASSPTGLPEKLFF. DNA of the CDR3: TGTGCCAGCAGCCCGACAGGTTTACCCGAAAAACTGTTTTTT.

Notes on this clone: One junction end does not reproduce the germline sequence, and a read error may be involved. V gene TRBV4-1 combines with J gene TRBJ1-6, with 10 bases fitting TRBD1. Germline V gene data show CDR1 as MGHRA and CDR2 as YSYEKL. CDR3 length: 17 residues. CDR3 bases: TGCGCCAGCAGCCATAGAGGACAGGGGGTGCATAATTCACCCCTCTACTTT. Its translation is CASSHRGQGVHNSPLYF.

This chain joins TRBV23-1 and TRBJ1-1; 12 bases fit TRBD1. Being an ORF, TRBV23-1 has a function that is uncertain. The length of the CDR3 is 17 residues. V lost 8 bases and J lost 5; bases outside the gene matches: 15. This CDR3 reads CASRSLGGQGARTEAFF. CDR3 DNA sequence: TGCGCCAGCCGTAGCCTCGGGGGACAGGGGGCGCGAACTGAAGCTTTCTTT.

J is TRBJ2-3 and V is TRBV5-4; 10 nucleotides agree with TRBD2. Trimming cost V 4 bases and J 6 bases; bases outside gene matches: 2. The CDR3 length is 13 residues. Germline V gene sequence: CDR1 SGHNT, CDR2 YYREEE (reference sequence). In DNA form, the CDR3 reads TGTGCCAGCAGCATGACTAGCGGGGATACGCAGTATTTT. It translates to CASSMTSGDTQYF.

The chain employs TRBV24-1 and TRBJ2-1; maybe TRBD1 (5 bases). The CDR3 extends over 15 amino acids. The germline CDR1 and CDR2 sequences are KGHDR and SFDVKD. The ends were cut back, 1 base at V and 12 bases at J, with 18 bases in the middle. This chain's CDR3 is CATSDFGGQYIGQFF. The CDR3 DNA is TGTGCCACCAGTGATTTTGGTGGACAATATATTGGGCAGTTCTTC.

About this clone itself: The same CDR3 is also encoded by other DNA sequences in this sample. The CDR3 reads CASSLGGSGNTIYF. CDR3 bases: TGTGCCAGCAGCTTAGGCGGCTCTGGAAACACCATATATTTT. This chain links TRBV11-3 with TRBJ1-3; no clear D. The CDR3 sequence is 14 residues long. Trimming left V 1 base short and J 0 bases short, with 4 bases between. Germline CDR1 reads SGHNT; CDR2 reads YENEEA.

The gene calls are TRBV4-1 and TRBJ2-1, with 14 bases matching TRBD2. Trimming at V came to 4 bases and at J to 0 bases, leaving 11 bases not matched to a gene. The CDR3 has 20 residues. From germline, CDR1 is MGHRA and CDR2 YSYEKL. The CDR3 nucleotides read TGCGCCAGCAGCCGAACGATCAGGACTAGCGGGGGGAGCTCCTACAATGAGCAGTTCTTC. It is translated as CASSRTIRTSGGSSYNEQFF.

The chain carries TRBV5-6 and TRBJ2-1, with 7 bases matching TRBD2. After removal of 4 bases from V and 3 bases from J, the junction contained 7 bases not matched to a gene. The CDR3 spans 15 residues. CDR1 SGHDT and CDR2 YYEEEE come from the germline V gene. CDR3 sequence (DNA): TGTGCCAGCAGCGGGGGAGCGGGGCTCTACAATGAGCAGTTCTTC. This sequence encodes CASSGGAGLYNEQFF.

The rearrangement links TRBV12-5 to TRBJ1-1; 8 bases are a match to TRBD1. The V and J ends lost 0 bases and 2 bases, in that order; junction bases with no gene match: 20. Germline V gene sequence: CDR1 LGHNT, CDR2 FRNRAP. CDR3 length: 21 residues. This CDR3 reads CASGLVQSTLAGGLLNTEAFF. For the CDR3, the DNA is TGTGCTAGTGGTTTGGTACAGTCCACCCTGGCAGGGGGCTTACTTAACACTGAAGCTTTCTTT.

This sequence joins TRBV2 and TRBJ2-7; 9 bases fit TRBD2. The V and J ends lost 7 bases and 7 bases, in that order; junction bases with no gene match: 8. The CDR3 runs to 13 residues. Germline loops: CDR1 SNHLY, CDR2 FYNNEI. The CDR3 DNA follows: TGTGCCAGCATCCGTAGCGGGGGACGGGAGCAGTACTTC. Protein sequence: CASIRSGGREQYF.

V usage is TRBV27 and J usage is TRBJ1-3; 7 nucleotides line up with TRBD1. CDR3 length equals 13 residues. V lost 5 bases and J lost 4; bases outside the gene matches: 2. Germline CDR1 reads MNHEY; CDR2 reads SMNVEV (reference sequence). DNA of the CDR3: TGTGCCAGCAGTCGGGACAGAGGAAACACCATATATTTT. Translated, it gives CASSRDRGNTIYF.

The genes are TRBV6-5 and TRBJ1-5; 9 bases agree with TRBD1. The length of the CDR3 is 16 residues. CDR1 and CDR2 (germline): MNHEY, SVGAGI. V gave up 0 bases and J gave up 5 bases; unmatched junction bases: 5. The CDR3: CASSYSSGQGYQPQHF. DNA for the CDR3: TGTGCCAGCAGTTACTCGTCCGGACAGGGGTATCAGCCCCAGCATTTT.

This chain links TRBV9 with TRBJ2-7, with TRBD2 matching 7 bases. Germline loops: CDR1 SGDLS, CDR2 YYNGEE. V shed 4 bases, J shed 6 bases, and the junction held 10 bases outside the gene matches. The CDR3 runs to 14 residues. This chain's CDR3 is CASSPDGGTSEQYF. DNA of the CDR3: TGTGCCAGCAGCCCCGACGGGGGGACTTCCGAGCAGTACTTC.

The chain combines TRBV6-2 or TRBV6-3 with TRBJ1-1; no firm D call. Germline V lookup: CDR1 MNHEY, CDR2 SVGEGT. CDR3 length equals 11 residues. Trimming cost V 2 bases and J 7 bases, with 5 bases left between them. DNA for the CDR3: TGTGCCAGCAGTTACCCCAGTGAAGCTTTCTTT. It is translated as CASSYPSEAFF.